The sequence of this T cell receptor beta chain was determined in a study of T-cell memory formation after mild COVID-19. Overall study: Clusters were largely donor specific. Whole-study results and caveats: What remained unconfirmed was the SARS-CoV-2 specificity of second-wave clones peaking on day 37. Later expanders leaned CD4+, whereas day 15 to 85 contracting clones were balanced CD4/CD8. Most CD4+ clones that shrank were in CM and EM, while CD8+ ones turned up in EMRA.

MiXCR, run by TCRdb on the 5' RACE reads, gives a single entry per CDR3 protein. The table has about 540,000 distinct CDR3 sequences, 20% seen once. With respect to this clonotype: Its antigen is unidentified.

This CDR3 region has 13 residues. CDR1 DFQATT and CDR2 SNEGSKA come from the germline V gene (reference sequence). The germline V and J ends were trimmed by 5 bases and 8 bases, with 18 bases remaining between them. The source is an adult woman who had mild COVID-19 (a few samples of this study predate the infection). Cell type and time point are not known. The V and J genes are TRBV20-1 and TRBJ1-2, with a tentative D call TRBD1 (6 bases). Material for sequencing was PBMCs or a T cell subset sorted from them (not recorded which). CDR3 region: CSALGGRFGGYTF. In DNA, the CDR3 is TGCAGTGCTCTCGGGGGGCGGTTCGGAGGCTACACCTTC.